What follows describes a single T cell receptor (beta chain). The antigen it recognizes is unknown. Base qualities were left out, and no much larger clone turns up one base away. The sample is drawn from a study of blood T cell repertoires in COVID-19 (dated by TCRdb to 2020 to 2021). Turning to the overall study: Collaborator samples came from the United States, Italy and Spain and covered acute and convalescent phases of COVID-19. The material from the prospective study consisted of cDNA or gDNA derived from T cells, B-cell-depleted T cells, or PBMCs. The dataset comprised deeply sampled blood TCRbeta repertoires from subjects exposed to, actively infected with, or recovered from COVID-19. The repertoires were released in a freely available public database intended as a resource for research on the immune response to SARS-CoV-2. Samples came from the ongoing ImmuneRACE study (first 160 participants) plus 1,254 subjects from 6 global collaborators. The sample metadata nearly always contained a de-identified subject ID, COVID-19 status, age in years and sex. HLA class I and class II types, where available, came from metadata supplied by the sample provider rather than from assay-based typing.

In Seattle, one collaborating source enrolled patients while the infection was active and tracked those patients longitudinally over the course of disease. Whole blood was collected in K2EDTA tubes by collaborating institutions according to the institutions' own protocols. For TCRbeta analysis, collaborators shipped samples as frozen whole blood, isolated PBMCs, or DNA extracted from either of those sample types. TCRbeta CDR3 regions were amplified from genomic DNA by means of the immunoSEQ Assay, a bias-controlled multiplex PCR. As for the authors' bioinformatics: The number of nucleated cells in each sample was estimated by amplification of reference gene primers within the assay. Sequence reads were collapsed and filtered to measure the absolute abundance of every unique TCRbeta CDR3 rearrangement. For each sample, productive Simpson clonality was calculated by taking the square root of Simpson's diversity index across productive rearrangements. TCRdb obtained this table from immuneACCESS and retained in-frame rearrangements with V and J assigned. These tables miss some clones; where compared with another copy, unresolved V genes account for less than half of the shortfall, and the remainder is unexplained. Clone size and V and J calls were adopted from that table, with D and trimming inferred from the DNA. The table for this sample lists around 190,000 clones; roughly 80% of them were counted only once. The ten top clones hold around 6% of the sample.

Points the paper makes about the study in general: The quantity of clinical and demographic metadata differed by source and by participant and was supplied without curation.

CDR1 SGHDT and CDR2 YYEEEE were looked up in the germline V gene. V and J are trimmed by 2 bases and 3 bases, and the gene matches miss 5 bases of the junction. Including cysteine and phenylalanine, the CDR3 has 15 amino acids. The DNA shown is the 45-base CDR3, in frame from base 1. This receptor was obtained from a woman aged 40-49 years with COVID-19, enrolled during active disease. Recombination linked TRBV5-6 to TRBJ1-2, and TRBD1 matches 9 of the central bases. What was sequenced was peripheral blood. The nucleotide sequence is TGTGCCAGCAGCTTACGGACAGGGGACTACTATGGCTACACCTTC. It codes for CASSLRTGDYYGYTF. Full variable domain (CDR3 extended with the reference TRBV5-6 and TRBJ1-2 proteins): DAGVTQSPTHLIKTRGQQVTLRCSPKSGHDTVSWYQQALGQGPQFIFQYYEEEERQRGNFPDRFSGHQFPNYSSELNVNALLLGDSALYLCASSLRTGDYYGYTFGSGTRLTVV.